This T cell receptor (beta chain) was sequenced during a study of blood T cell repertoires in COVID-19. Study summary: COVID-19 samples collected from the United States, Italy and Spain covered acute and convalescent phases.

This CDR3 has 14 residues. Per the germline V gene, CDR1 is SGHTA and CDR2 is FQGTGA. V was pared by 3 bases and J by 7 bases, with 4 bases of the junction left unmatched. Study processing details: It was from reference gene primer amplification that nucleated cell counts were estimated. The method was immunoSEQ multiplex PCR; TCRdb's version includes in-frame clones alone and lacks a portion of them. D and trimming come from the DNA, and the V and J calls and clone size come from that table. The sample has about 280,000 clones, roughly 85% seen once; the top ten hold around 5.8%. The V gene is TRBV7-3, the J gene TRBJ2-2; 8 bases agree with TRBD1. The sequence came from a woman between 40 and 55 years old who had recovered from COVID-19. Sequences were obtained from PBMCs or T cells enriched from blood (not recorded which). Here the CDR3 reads CASSLTGEDGELFF. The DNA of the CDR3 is TGTGCCAGCAGCTTGACAGGGGAGGACGGGGAGCTGTTTTTT.